This T cell receptor (beta chain) was profiled in a study of shared clonotypes between healthy human individuals. The CDR3 covers 13 residues. V gave up 3 bases and J gave up 9 bases, with 12 bases separating them. Germline-derived CDR1 and CDR2 are SEHNR and FQNEAQ (reference sequence). Measured with immunoSEQ multiplex PCR; TCRdb has only the in-frame clones, and not every one. In the table there are just over 2,000,000 clones, roughly 94% of which are singletons. Naive CD8 cells, CD45RO-negative and positively selected for CCR7, excluded terminally differentiated effector memory CD45RA+ cells. The source is a man between 18 and 35 years old in good health. The genes are TRBV7-9 and TRBJ2-1, with a tentative D call TRBD1 (6 bases). Source material: naive CD8+ T cells sorted from blood. The DNA of the CDR3 is TGTGCCAGCAGCTTTCTACAGGGTACTGAGCAGTTCTTC. Protein product: CASSFLQGTEQFF.